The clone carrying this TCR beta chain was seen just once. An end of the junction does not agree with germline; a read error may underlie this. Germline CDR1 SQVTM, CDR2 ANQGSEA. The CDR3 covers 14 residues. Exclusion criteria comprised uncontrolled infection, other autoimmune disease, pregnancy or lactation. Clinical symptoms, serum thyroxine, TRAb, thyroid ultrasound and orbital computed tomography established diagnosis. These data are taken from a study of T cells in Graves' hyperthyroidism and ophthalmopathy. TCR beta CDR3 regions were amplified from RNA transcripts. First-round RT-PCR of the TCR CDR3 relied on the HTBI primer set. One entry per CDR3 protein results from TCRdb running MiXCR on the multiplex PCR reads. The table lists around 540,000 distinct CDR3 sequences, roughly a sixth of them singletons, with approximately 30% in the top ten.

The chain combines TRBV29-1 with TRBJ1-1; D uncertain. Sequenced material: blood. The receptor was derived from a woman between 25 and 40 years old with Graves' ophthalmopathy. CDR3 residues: CSVSNGLTNTKAFF. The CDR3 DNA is TGCAGCGTTTCAAATGGACTCACGAACACTAAAGCTTTCTTT. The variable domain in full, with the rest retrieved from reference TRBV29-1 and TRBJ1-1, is SAVISQKPSRDICQRGTSLTIQCQVDSQVTMMFWYRQQPGQSLTLIATANQGSEATYESGFVIDKFPISRPNLTFSTLTVSNMSPEDSSIYLCSVSNGLTNTKAFFGQGTRLTVV.